This T cell receptor beta chain was identified during a study of HIV-infected children after antiretroviral therapy interruption. Study-wide context: Continuous-treatment samples came from weeks 0, 48 and 150.

V was trimmed by 4 bases and J by 7 bases, leaving 17 bases between them. The CDR3 has 16 amino acids. The TCR library was built from RNA with a 3' RACE protocol and unique molecular identifiers. TCRdb used MiXCR to reprocess the 3' RACE reads, holding one entry per CDR3 protein. The sample has 90,000 or so distinct CDR3 sequences, less than 7% seen once. Indicated treatment: PENTA 11 planned treatment interruption arm or continuous ART arm. Sequences were derived from CD45RA+ CD4+ T cells from PBMCs, pooled from several time points, sampled from a donor given antiretroviral therapy, either interrupted or continuous. As to subset: naive CD4+ CD45RA+ CD45RO- T cells. The rearrangement joins TRBV23-1 to TRBJ1-6, with D possibly TRBD1 on 5 matching bases. TRBV23-1 is labeled an ORF, and its function is uncertain. The clonotype originates from a pool of human donors with HIV. CDR3 region: CASSRVGPSLNSPLHF. DNA for the CDR3: TGCGCCAGCAGTCGAGTGGGACCCTCTCTGAATTCACCCCTCCACTTT.